This T cell receptor (beta chain) was sequenced in a study of blood T cell repertoires in COVID-19 (TCRdb year 2020). For the study in its entirety: Collaborator samples came from the United States, Italy and Spain and covered acute and convalescent phases of COVID-19. The prospective study material was composed of cDNA or gDNA derived from T cells, B-cell-depleted T cells, or PBMCs. Deeply sampled blood TCRbeta repertoires from subjects exposed to, actively infected with, or recovered from COVID-19 were included in the dataset. A freely available public database, intended as a resource for researchers studying the immune response to SARS-CoV-2, is where the repertoires were released. Samples were obtained from the ongoing ImmuneRACE study (first 160 participants) and from over a thousand subjects provided by 6 global collaborators. Nearly every sample came with metadata listing a de-identified subject ID, COVID-19 status, age in years and sex. HLA class I and class II types, where available, came from metadata supplied by the sample provider rather than from assay-based typing.

Trimming removed 6 bases from V and 8 bases from J, leaving 14 bases between the germline ends. The CDR1 and CDR2 encoded by the germline V gene are SNHLY and FYNNEI. The CDR3 runs 13 amino acids, cysteine and phenylalanine included. Only the CDR3 part of the read is kept: 39 bases, read in frame from the first base. The research as a whole found: The amount of clinical and demographic metadata varied by source and participant and was provided uncurated.

Participants in the prospective study were enrolled through a virtual design, were aged roughly 18 to 95 years, and lived in some 24 United States geographic areas. In the prospective study, participants were assigned to cohorts based on the clinical history participants reported in a screening survey and a study questionnaire. In the prospective study, mobile phlebotomists collected whole blood, serum and a nasopharyngeal or oropharyngeal swab from each participant. Participants in the prospective study had the option to provide additional blood draws and questionnaires over a 2-month period. Blood samples from the prospective study were shipped frozen or at room temperature prior to DNA extraction. This clone was seen only a few times. Its antigen target is currently unknown. No per-base quality is available; no much larger clone lies one base away. The immunoSEQ Assay, a bias-controlled multiplex PCR, was used to amplify TCRbeta CDR3 regions from genomic DNA. The study's own analysis went as follows. Within the assay, amplification of reference gene primers was used to estimate how many nucleated cells each sample contained. To quantify the absolute abundance of each unique TCRbeta CDR3 rearrangement, sequence reads were collapsed and filtered. Productive Simpson clonality was computed per sample as the square root of Simpson's diversity index over productive rearrangements. TCRdb re-hosts the immuneACCESS table, in-frame sequences only. Its copies lack some clones; in the studies checked, an unresolved V gene accounts for under half of them, and the cause for the rest is not known. V, J and clone size were drawn from that table, and D and trimming were deduced from the DNA. The sample table holds 300,000 to 500,000 clones, of which roughly 90% were seen once. The ten largest make up about 0.89% of the sample.

The sequenced sample was PBMCs or T cells enriched from blood (not recorded which). The clonotype comes from a woman aged 30 to 39 with acute COVID-19. This chain is built from TRBV2 and TRBJ1-5, with a weak D call of TRBD1 (5 bases match). For the CDR3, the sequence is CASRDQGGKPQHF. The nucleotide sequence reads as follows: TGTGCCAGCAGGGATCAGGGTGGGAAGCCCCAGCATTTT.